This passage covers 26 T cell receptor beta chains from one sample sequenced in a study of blood T cell repertoires in COVID-19. This table comes from immunoSEQ multiplex PCR, and its TCRdb copy is limited to in-frame clones, with some not included. The sample carries 100,000 to 150,000 clones, 82% recorded once. The sample was peripheral blood. These receptor sequences come from a human donor in a cohort sampled during active COVID-19.

The chain has TRBV2 and TRBJ2-5; D is unresolved. The CDR3 totals 14 residues. The germline V gene encodes CDR1 SNHLY and CDR2 FYNNEI. V lost 2 bases and J 1 base, leaving 8 bases between the germline ends. The CDR3 DNA reads as TGTGCCAGCAGTGAAAGGCGACTCCAAGAGACCCAGTACTTC. This sequence encodes CASSERRLQETQYF.

The chain joins TRBV12-1 to TRBJ1-5; the table calls TRBD1, which could not be checked here. TRBV12-1 is reported as a pseudogene. This CDR3 contains 14 residues. The CDR3 DNA sequence: TGTGCCACCTCTGGAATACAGGGGAGACAGCCCCAGCATTTT. Amino acid sequence: CATSGIQGRQPQHF.

V usage is TRBV5-1 and J usage is TRBJ2-3, with D unresolved. V was trimmed by 3 bases and J by 5 bases, leaving 13 bases between them. Germline V lookup: CDR1 SGHRS, CDR2 YFSETQ. This CDR3 has 14 amino acids. The CDR3 sequence: CASSSQHPEDTQYF. The CDR3 coding sequence is TGCGCCAGCAGCTCCCAACACCCAGAAGATACGCAGTATTTT.

This chain connects TRBV14 to TRBJ1-1; D is unresolved. Germline V lookup: CDR1 SGHDN, CDR2 FVKESK. This CDR3 region has 13 residues. V was shortened by 1 base and J by 2 bases, with 5 bases between the two germline ends. The CDR3 DNA reads as TGTGCCAGCAGCCAAGGGCCAAACACTGAAGCTTTCTTT. Its translation: CASSQGPNTEAFF.

The chain carries TRBV28 and TRBJ1-4; D remains ambiguous. Trimming shortened V by 5 bases and J by 8 bases, and 9 bases separated the two germline ends. From germline, CDR1 is MDHEN and CDR2 SYDVKM. The CDR3 contains 12 residues. The CDR3 is CASSTQAEKLFF. The CDR3 DNA sequence: TGTGCCAGCAGTACCCAAGCCGAAAAACTGTTTTTT. Using reference TRBV28 and TRBJ1-4 for the parts outside the CDR3, the full variable domain is DVKVTQSSRYLVKRTGEKVFLECVQDMDHENMFWYRQDPGLGLRLIYFSYDVKMKEKGDIPEGYSVSREKKERFSLILESASTNQTSMYLCASSTQAEKLFFGSGTQLSVL.

This clone has only a few counts. The chain carries TRBV6-6 and TRBJ1-5; D possibly corresponds to TRBD1 (5 bases). The germline gives CDR1 MNHNY, CDR2 SVGAGI (reference sequence). The CDR3 spans 15 residues. Trimming left V 4 bases short and J 1 base short, with 11 bases between. The CDR3 spells CASSSRDSSNQPQHF. The CDR3 bases are TGTGCCAGCAGTTCTCGGGACTCGAGCAATCAGCCCCAGCATTTT.

The gene calls are TRBV7-9 and TRBJ1-1; 9 nucleotides align to TRBD1. V lost 2 bases, J lost 7 bases, and 8 bases stayed unmatched. The CDR3 is 15 residues long. Per germline, CDR1 SEHNR and CDR2 FQNEAQ (reference sequence). CDR3 DNA: TGTGCCAGCAGCTTACAACAGGGGGCGGAAATTGAAGCTTTCTTT. Its protein is CASSLQQGAEIEAFF.

The chain carries TRBV11-1 and TRBJ2-7, with a weak D call TRBD1 (5 bases). CDR3 length: 14 residues. Germline assignment: CDR1 SGHAT and CDR2 FQDESV (reference sequence). The V gene lost 5 bases and the J gene lost 4 bases, with 15 bases spanning the gap. DNA of the CDR3: TGTGCCAGCAGCCCCACCACAGGCGGTTACGAGCAGTACTTC. It encodes CASSPTTGGYEQYF.

The rearrangement links TRBV5-1 to TRBJ1-1; 8 bases fit TRBD1. V gave up 4 bases and J gave up 6 bases; unmatched junction bases: 8. This CDR3 comprises 14 residues. The germline V gene encodes CDR1 SGHRS and CDR2 YFSETQ. The CDR3 is CASSPGQAVAEAFF. The CDR3 DNA reads as TGCGCCAGCAGCCCGGGACAGGCCGTCGCTGAAGCTTTCTTT.

The chain couples TRBV6-2 or TRBV6-3 to TRBJ1-5; 12 nucleotides match TRBD1. The germline V gene has CDR1 MNHEY and CDR2 SVGEGT. The V gene end was trimmed by 5 bases and the J gene end by 6 bases; junction bases not matched to a gene: 2. There are 14 residues in the CDR3. CDR3: CASSGTGGFQPQHF. The CDR3 bases are TGTGCCAGCAGTGGGACAGGGGGCTTTCAGCCCCAGCATTTT.

The chain has TRBV5-4 and TRBJ2-2; D not certain. V dropped 0 bases and J dropped 3 bases, with 9 bases sitting between them. Germline V gene lookup returns CDR1 SGHNT and CDR2 YYREEE (reference sequence). The CDR3 has 15 residues. The CDR3 reads CASSLERRDTGELFF. CDR3 sequence (DNA): TGTGCCAGCAGCTTGGAGCGTCGGGACACCGGGGAGCTGTTTTTT. The full variable domain, rest sourced from reference TRBV5-4 and TRBJ2-2, is ETGVTQSPTHLIKTRGQQVTLRCSSQSGHNTVSWYQQALGQGPQFIFQYYREEENGRGNFPPRFSGLQFPNYSSELNVNALELDDSALYLCASSLERRDTGELFFGEGSRLTVL.

The V call is TRBV7-2, the J call TRBJ2-1; D is possibly TRBD2 (5 bases). Germline loops: CDR1 SGHTA, CDR2 FQGNSA. This CDR3 has 15 residues. Trimming cost V 0 bases and J 6 bases, with 12 bases left between them. The CDR3 DNA is TGTGCCAGCAGCTTAGCGGGAACTAGAGGCAATGAGCAGTTCTTC. Translated: CASSLAGTRGNEQFF.

This chain links TRBV20-1 with TRBJ1-4, with 9 bases fitting TRBD1. From germline, CDR1 is DFQATT and CDR2 SNEGSKA (reference sequence). This CDR3 has 14 residues. The V gene end was trimmed by 3 bases and the J gene end by 7 bases; junction bases not matched to a gene: 6. The CDR3 sequence is CSASAGTGSEKLFF. DNA for the CDR3: TGCAGTGCTAGTGCCGGGACAGGGAGTGAAAAACTGTTTTTT.

V is TRBV6-2 or TRBV6-3 and J is TRBJ1-6; D unresolved. The V end was cut by 0 bases, the J end by 5 bases, with 8 bases between. The CDR3 length is 15 residues. Germline assignment: CDR1 MNHEY and CDR2 SVGEGT. CDR3 amino acids: CASSYSKRDNSPLHF. CDR3 coding DNA: TGTGCCAGCAGTTACTCAAAACGGGATAATTCACCCCTCCACTTT.

This clone has a handful of counts. V is TRBV5-1 and J is TRBJ2-3; 11 bases match TRBD2. The CDR3 sequence is 16 residues long. Looked up from germline, CDR1 is SGHRS and CDR2 is YFSETQ. Trimming took 7 bases from V and 3 from J; bases not matched to a gene: 10. Here the CDR3 DNA reads TGCGCCAGCCACGCCCTAGCGGGGGGCATTACAGATACGCAGTATTTT. This gives the protein CASHALAGGITDTQYF.

The V gene is TRBV28, the J gene TRBJ1-1, with TRBD1 matching over 7 bases. With V trimmed by 2 bases and J by 4 bases, 10 bases remained unmatched. Germline CDR1 MDHEN, CDR2 SYDVKM. This CDR3 has 16 residues. Here the CDR3 reads CASSLGGYRGSTEAFF. The CDR3 DNA sequence: TGTGCCAGCAGTTTAGGGGGTTACAGGGGATCCACTGAAGCTTTCTTT.

The rearrangement uses TRBV6-1 and TRBJ1-5; no clear D. The CDR3 is made up of 16 amino acids. V lost 0 bases to trimming and J lost 4 bases, with 13 bases between them. The germline V gene has CDR1 MNHNS and CDR2 SASEGT. CDR3 residues: CASSEAARRWNQPQHF. CDR3 coding DNA: TGTGCCAGCAGTGAAGCGGCCAGGAGGTGGAATCAGCCCCAGCATTTT.

CDR3 residues: CASRPDSNSPLHF. Written as DNA, the CDR3 is TGTGCCAGTAGACCAGACAGTAATTCACCCCTCCACTTT. J is TRBJ1-6 and V is TRBV19; tentative D call: TRBD1 (5 bases). Germline values: CDR1 LNHDA, CDR2 SQIVND (reference sequence). The CDR3 length is 13 residues. The V end lost 6 bases, the J end lost 6 bases, and 9 bases lay between the germline ends.

The gene calls are TRBV19 and TRBJ2-1; 11 nucleotides match TRBD1. CDR3 length equals 13 residues. Trimming took 6 bases from V and 7 from J; bases not matched to a gene: 2. The germline V gene has CDR1 LNHDA and CDR2 SQIVND (reference sequence). The CDR3 loop is CASRGQGGNEQFF. CDR3 nucleotides: TGTGCCAGTAGGGGACAGGGGGGGAATGAGCAGTTCTTC.

The V gene is TRBV12-3 or TRBV12-4, the J gene TRBJ2-7; 7 nucleotides agree with TRBD2. The CDR3 has 13 residues. V dropped 3 bases and J dropped 6; count of bases not matched to a gene: 5. The CDR3 protein is CASSFEGRGEQYF. The CDR3 region has the DNA TGTGCCAGCAGTTTCGAAGGGAGGGGCGAGCAGTACTTC.

This clone was counted a few times. This chain connects TRBV9 to TRBJ2-7; 11 bases agree with TRBD2. The germline CDR1 and CDR2 sequences are SGDLS and YYNGEE. J lost 1 base, V lost 5 bases, and 5 bases had no gene match. The CDR3 runs to 15 residues. The CDR3 sequence: CASSAGTSGSYEQYF. CDR3 in DNA: TGTGCCAGCAGTGCCGGGACTAGCGGATCCTACGAGCAGTACTTC. The full variable domain, in which reference TRBV9 and TRBJ2-7 provide the parts outside the CDR3, is DSGVTQTPKHLITATGQRVTLRCSPRSGDLSVYWYQQSLDQGLQFLIQYYNGEERAKGNILERFSAQQFPDLHSELNLSSLELGDSALYFCASSAGTSGSYEQYFGPGTRLTVT.

This clone was detected once. The chain recombines TRBV7-8 with TRBJ1-3, with D maybe TRBD1 (6 bases). Trimming took 6 bases from V and 0 from J, leaving 15 bases between them. The CDR3 has 16 residues. Germline V gene lookup returns CDR1 SGHVS and CDR2 FQNEAQ. The DNA for the CDR3 is TGTGCCAGCAGTGACTGGACAGCTTCCTCTGGAAACACCATATATTTT. This translates into CASSDWTASSGNTIYF. Combining the CDR3 with reference TRBV7-8 and TRBJ1-3 gives the whole variable domain GAGVSQSPRYKVAKRGQDVALRCDPISGHVSLFWYQQALGQGPEFLTYFQNEAQLDKSGLPSDRFFAERPEGSVSTLKIQRTQQEDSAVYLCASSDWTASSGNTIYFGEGSWLTVV.

Note on this clone: One junction end disagrees with the germline gene, perhaps due to a read error. The chain uses TRBV6-1 and TRBJ1-6, with D unresolved. The CDR3 sequence is 17 residues long. Germline V CDR1 and CDR2: MNHNS, SASEGT. The CDR3 DNA is TGTGCCAGCCGTGAAGGTGAGGACTTCTCCTATAATTCACCCCTCCACTTT. Protein sequence: CASREGEDFSYNSPLHF.

This chain joins TRBV5-1 and TRBJ1-4; 10 bases fit TRBD1. This CDR3 spans 17 amino acids. Trimming at V came to 0 bases and at J to 0 bases, leaving 2 bases not matched to a gene. The germline V gene has CDR1 SGHRS and CDR2 YFSETQ. The DNA for the CDR3 is TGCGCCAGCAGCTTGGGTGGGACAGGGGCAACTAATGAAAAACTGTTTTTT. Its protein is CASSLGGTGATNEKLFF.

This chain joins TRBV28 and TRBJ1-1, with TRBD1 matching over 9 bases. Germline lookup yields CDR1 MDHEN and CDR2 SYDVKM. V lost 6 bases to trimming and J lost 4 bases; unmatched junction nucleotides: 9. CDR3 length: 15 amino acids. The CDR3 protein is CASRTPGQGSTEAFF. In DNA form, the CDR3 reads TGTGCCAGCAGGACTCCGGGACAGGGATCCACTGAAGCTTTCTTT.

CDR3: CASSVGTATFTGELFF. The CDR3 DNA reads TGTGCCAGCAGCGTTGGGACAGCGACGTTCACCGGGGAGCTGTTTTTT. The J gene is TRBJ2-2, the V gene TRBV9, with TRBD1 identical over 7 bases. Germline CDR1 and CDR2: SGDLS and YYNGEE. The CDR3 is 16 amino acids. The V segment lost 2 bases and the J segment 4 bases; nucleotides outside the gene matches: 8.